This entry lists 32 T cell receptor beta chains sequenced from one sample in a study of T cell responses to AZD1222 COVID-19 vaccine. Produced via immunoSEQ multiplex PCR; TCRdb's table is partial and in-frame only. The sample records over 130,000 clones, about 91% being singletons. Sequenced material: peripheral blood, taken on day 0 of AZD1222 vaccination. The receptors come from an adult in good health.

The chain has TRBV19 and TRBJ1-2, with 9 bases aligning to TRBD1. CDR3 length: 14 amino acids. CDR1 is LNHDA and CDR2 is SQIVND in the germline V gene (reference sequence). V shed 8 bases, J shed 5 bases, and the junction held 9 bases outside the gene matches. The CDR3 DNA follows: TGTGCCAGTGAGACCGGGACAGGGCCTTATGGCTACACCTTC. Protein: CASETGTGPYGYTF.

The chain employs TRBV9 and TRBJ2-1; D uncertain. The germline V gene encodes CDR1 SGDLS and CDR2 YYNGEE. V shed 3 bases and J shed 8 bases, with 18 bases lying between them. The CDR3 extends over 15 amino acids. CDR3 protein: CASSAMPPLRDEQFF. In DNA form, the CDR3 reads TGTGCCAGCAGCGCTATGCCTCCCCTACGCGATGAGCAGTTCTTC. The full variable domain, with the rest looked up from reference TRBV9 and TRBJ2-1, is DSGVTQTPKHLITATGQRVTLRCSPRSGDLSVYWYQQSLDQGLQFLIQYYNGEERAKGNILERFSAQQFPDLHSELNLSSLELGDSALYFCASSAMPPLRDEQFFGPGTRLTVL.

The rearrangement joins TRBV9 to TRBJ1-2, with D possibly being TRBD1 (6 bases). This CDR3 is built from 15 residues. Germline loops: CDR1 SGDLS, CDR2 YYNGEE. V lost 3 bases and J 6 bases, leaving 18 bases between the germline ends. CDR3 in DNA: TGTGCCAGCAGCGGGGAGGGGGAAATCAGGAATGGCTACACCTTC. This sequence encodes CASSGEGEIRNGYTF.

V and J are TRBV5-4 and TRBJ1-1, with a tentative D call TRBD1 (5 bases). V gave up 0 bases and J gave up 5 bases, with 11 bases separating them. Germline loops: CDR1 SGHNT, CDR2 YYREEE (reference sequence). The CDR3 has 14 residues. CDR3 residues: CASSLGGPRTEAFF. DNA for the CDR3: TGTGCCAGCAGCTTGGGGGGCCCACGGACTGAAGCTTTCTTT.

The chain has TRBV12-3 or TRBV12-4 and TRBJ2-7, with 7 bases fitting TRBD1. The CDR3 totals 12 residues. The junction had 4 bases not matched to a gene; V was cut back by 6 bases and J by 5 bases. CDR3: CASSRQGNEQYF. The CDR3 nucleotides read TGTGCCAGCAGCCGACAGGGTAACGAGCAGTACTTC.

V and J are TRBV5-5 and TRBJ1-5, with 8 bases lining up with TRBD1. Per the germline V gene, CDR1 is SGHKS and CDR2 is YYEKEE (reference sequence). This CDR3 region has 14 residues. The V and J ends lost 4 bases and 5 bases, in that order; junction bases with no gene match: 5. Written as DNA, the CDR3 is TGTGCCAGCAGCCCGGACAGGGTCTATCAGCCCCAGCATTTT. Its protein product is CASSPDRVYQPQHF.

The count of this clone is one. The chain has TRBV7-2 and TRBJ2-3; D call uncertain. CDR1 is SGHTA, CDR2 FQGNSA, per germline. The V gene lost 4 bases and the J gene lost 2 bases, with 10 bases spanning the gap. The CDR3 sequence is 14 residues long. The CDR3 loop reads CASSYNRVTDTQYF. DNA for the CDR3: TGTGCCAGCAGCTATAACCGAGTCACAGATACGCAGTATTTT. The full variable domain, its missing parts supplied by reference TRBV7-2 and TRBJ2-3, is GAGVSQSPSNKVTEKGKDVELRCDPISGHTALYWYRQSLGQGLEFLIYFQGNSAPDKSGLPSDRFSAERTGGSVSTLTIQRTQQEDSAVYLCASSYNRVTDTQYFGPGTRLTVL.

This chain connects TRBV6-2 or TRBV6-3 to TRBJ1-2; 7 bases match TRBD1. V trimming: 6 bases; J trimming: 3 bases; junction bases outside the gene matches: 1. The CDR3 has 12 amino acids. Per the germline V gene, CDR1 is MNHEY and CDR2 is SVGEGT. The CDR3 sequence is CASSDRDYGYTF. CDR3 in DNA: TGTGCCAGCAGCGACAGGGACTATGGCTACACCTTC.

The V gene is TRBV12-3 or TRBV12-4, the J gene TRBJ1-1; no firm D call. The V gene lost 6 bases and the J gene lost 3 bases, with 11 bases spanning the gap. The CDR3 covers 13 residues. The CDR3: CASSLAMDTEAFF. Written as DNA, the CDR3 is TGTGCCAGCAGCCTGGCTATGGACACTGAAGCTTTCTTT.

The chain has TRBV5-1 and TRBJ2-5; TRBD1 agrees at 7 bases. This CDR3 is 16 amino acids long. The V segment lost 4 bases and the J segment 0 bases; nucleotides outside the gene matches: 9. The germline V gene has CDR1 SGHRS and CDR2 YFSETQ. CDR3: CASSGFETGDQETQYF. The CDR3 DNA reads TGCGCCAGCAGCGGCTTCGAAACAGGGGACCAAGAGACCCAGTACTTC.

The chain couples TRBV6-6 to TRBJ2-1, with unresolved D. The CDR3 runs to 13 residues. Germline V gene sequence: CDR1 MNHNY, CDR2 SVGAGI (reference sequence). Trimming pared 2 bases from V and 5 bases from J, leaving 7 bases between. CDR3 sequence: CASSYRINNEQFF. The CDR3 coding sequence is TGTGCCAGCAGTTACCGGATAAACAATGAGCAGTTCTTC.

The rearrangement joins TRBV6-5 to TRBJ1-2; D is ambiguous. The CDR3 covers 13 residues. V was shortened by 2 bases and J by 4 bases, with 8 bases between the two germline ends. In germline, CDR1 is MNHEY, CDR2 SVGAGI. In nucleotides, the CDR3 is TGTGCCAGCAGTTACGATCTTCTCTATGGCTACACCTTC. As protein: CASSYDLLYGYTF.

The gene calls are TRBV11-2 and TRBJ1-4; D is undetermined. The V gene's germline CDR1 is SGHAT and CDR2 FQNNGV. This CDR3 is built from 16 residues. Trimming cost V 1 base and J 2 bases, with 11 bases left between them. For the CDR3, the DNA is TGTGCCAGCAGCTTAGCCCTCGTGGGCACTAATGAAAAACTGTTTTTT. Translation: CASSLALVGTNEKLFF.

This rearrangement joins TRBV27 to TRBJ2-1, with 8 bases matching TRBD2. Germline values: CDR1 MNHEY, CDR2 SMNVEV (reference sequence). The CDR3 extends over 16 amino acids. V trimming: 4 bases; J trimming: 5 bases; junction bases outside the gene matches: 10. The CDR3 loop reads CASSSGGLPVNNEQFF. CDR3 bases: TGTGCCAGCAGTTCGGGGGGGCTCCCTGTAAACAATGAGCAGTTCTTC.

J is TRBJ1-2 and V is TRBV5-6; weak D call: TRBD1 (6 bases). Trimming pared 3 bases from V and 4 bases from J, leaving 10 bases between. Germline loops: CDR1 SGHDT, CDR2 YYEEEE. This CDR3 has 13 residues. The CDR3 DNA sequence: TGTGCCAGCAGCTCGACAGGCGCCTATGGCTACACCTTC. Residues: CASSSTGAYGYTF.

The chain couples TRBV25-1 to TRBJ2-2; 8 positions agree with TRBD2. The CDR3 spans 14 residues. J gave up 7 bases and V 4 bases, and 5 bases lay outside the gene matches. Germline V lookup: CDR1 MGHDK, CDR2 SYGVNS. CDR3 sequence: CASSGGGHSGELFF. The CDR3 DNA follows: TGTGCCAGCAGTGGCGGGGGGCATAGCGGGGAGCTGTTTTTT. The entire variable domain, with the rest obtained from reference TRBV25-1 and TRBJ2-2, is as follows: EADIYQTPRYLVIGTGKKITLECSQTMGHDKMYWYQQDPGMELHLIHYSYGVNSTEKGDLSSESTVSRIRTEHFPLTLESARPSHTSQYLCASSGGGHSGELFFGEGSRLTVL.

This clone was seen a handful of times. The chain recombines TRBV6-5 with TRBJ2-7; TRBD1 or TRBD2 may be the D gene (5 bases each). Germline-derived CDR1 and CDR2 are MNHEY and SVGAGI. With 6 bases removed from V and 6 bases from J, the gap between germline ends came to 12 bases. The CDR3 is made up of 12 amino acids. CDR3 nucleotides: TGTGCCAGCAGGGGACCTTTGAGCGAGCAGTACTTC. It yields the protein CASRGPLSEQYF.

The chain joins TRBV2 to TRBJ1-1; 7 bases agree with TRBD1. V shed 6 bases and J 2 bases; nucleotides not matched to a gene: 6. In germline, CDR1 is SNHLY, CDR2 FYNNEI. The CDR3 is 14 amino acids. CDR3 nucleotides: TGTGCCAGCAGGGGGACAGAACTCAACACTGAAGCTTTCTTT. It encodes CASRGTELNTEAFF.

This clone was detected a few times. CDR3 sequence reads: CASSSTRGQKAFF. The CDR3 nucleotides read TGTGCCAGCAGCTCCACCCGAGGACAGAAAGCTTTCTTT. The rearrangement uses TRBV7-7 and TRBJ1-1; perhaps TRBD1 as D (6 bases). V shed 4 bases and J shed 9 bases, with 15 bases lying between them. Germline CDR1 reads SSHAT; CDR2 reads FNYEAQ (reference sequence). CDR3 length: 13 amino acids.

This chain uses TRBV16 with TRBJ1-3, with D hard to call. The V end lost 4 bases, the J end lost 0 bases, and 10 bases lay between the germline ends. The germline V gene encodes CDR1 KGHSY and CDR2 FQNENV. This CDR3 comprises 15 residues. The CDR3 sequence is CASSLRRDSGNTIYF. CDR3 coding DNA: TGTGCCAGCAGCCTGCGGAGGGACTCTGGAAACACCATATATTTT.

The CDR3 DNA reads TGTGCCAGCCACGAGGCCTCGGGCAATGAGCAGTTCTTC. Its protein product is CASHEASGNEQFF. The chain combines TRBV6-5 with TRBJ2-1; D not resolved. Germline V gene data show CDR1 as MNHEY and CDR2 as SVGAGI. V gave up 8 bases and J gave up 6 bases, with 14 bases separating them. The CDR3 length is 13 residues.

The gene calls are TRBV4-2 and TRBJ2-7, with D possibly TRBD2 on 6 matching bases. The CDR3 covers 13 residues. Germline-derived CDR1 and CDR2 are LGHNA and YNFKEQ. With 6 bases removed from V and 6 bases from J, the gap between germline ends came to 15 bases. The CDR3 bases are TGTGCCAGCAGTGGTGCTAGCGCGCGCGAGCAGTACTTC. Its protein is CASSGASAREQYF.

The chain joins TRBV7-3 to TRBJ2-7, with 9 positions matching TRBD2. The CDR3 loop spans 14 amino acids. Trimming at V came to 1 base and at J to 4 bases, leaving 2 bases not matched to a gene. Germline V gives CDR1 SGHTA, CDR2 FQGTGA. CDR3 in amino acids: CASSLSGRAYEQYF. The CDR3 DNA reads TGTGCCAGCAGCTTAAGCGGGAGGGCATACGAGCAGTACTTC. Drawing the rest from reference TRBV7-3 and TRBJ2-7, the complete variable domain is GAGVSQTPSNKVTEKGKYVELRCDPISGHTALYWYRQSLGQGPEFLIYFQGTGAADDSGLPNDRFFAVRPEGSVSTLKIQRTERGDSAVYLCASSLSGRAYEQYFGPGTRLTVT.

The V call is TRBV7-2, the J call TRBJ2-7; D is perhaps TRBD2 (6 bases). CDR1 and CDR2 (germline): SGHTA, FQGNSA. This CDR3 has 14 amino acids. V was clipped by 1 base and J by 3 bases, with 10 bases between them. The CDR3 DNA reads TGTGCCAGCAGCTTAGGCCCAGCGGGCTACGAGCAGTACTTC. Protein product: CASSLGPAGYEQYF.

The V call is TRBV29-1, the J call TRBJ1-2; no clear D gene. Germline V gives CDR1 SQVTM, CDR2 ANQGSEA. Trimming took off 7 bases at V and 8 bases at J, with 14 bases between the two ends. This CDR3 region has 11 residues. This CDR3 is CSAGVGRGYTF. The CDR3 DNA reads TGCAGCGCTGGGGTAGGCCGCGGCTACACCTTC.

V is TRBV7-2 and J is TRBJ1-2; D is uncertain. CDR1 and CDR2 from the germline V gene are SGHTA and FQGNSA. V lost 1 base to trimming and J lost 1 base, with 7 bases between them. The CDR3 is made up of 14 amino acids. CDR3 sequence (DNA): TGTGCCAGCAGCTTAGGGGGAGGTAACTATGGCTACACCTTC. It is translated as CASSLGGGNYGYTF.

The genes are TRBV28 and TRBJ2-3; maybe TRBD2 (6 bases). The germline V and J ends were trimmed by 6 bases and 3 bases, with 22 bases remaining between them. In germline, CDR1 is MDHEN, CDR2 SYDVKM. The CDR3 length is 17 residues. The CDR3 coding sequence is TGTGCCAGCAGCTATATCCCGACTAGACCGAGGACAGATACGCAGTATTTT. Its translation: CASSYIPTRPRTDTQYF.

The V gene is TRBV5-1, the J gene TRBJ2-2; 7 bases are a match to TRBD2. V shed 4 bases and J 4 bases; nucleotides not matched to a gene: 10. Looked up from germline, CDR1 is SGHRS and CDR2 is YFSETQ. CDR3 length: 16 amino acids. The CDR3 nucleotides are TGCGCCAGCAGCCCTTATCTAGCGGAGGGCACCGGGGAGCTGTTTTTT. Its translation: CASSPYLAEGTGELFF.

The chain recombines TRBV24-1 with TRBJ1-2; a possible D gene is TRBD1 (6 bases). The germline gives CDR1 KGHDR, CDR2 SFDVKD. Trimming took 4 bases from V and 5 from J, leaving 13 bases between them. The CDR3 totals 14 residues. In DNA, the CDR3 is TGTGCCACCAGTGAGGGGGACAAGGCGTATGGCTACACCTTC. It is translated as CATSEGDKAYGYTF.

The chain couples TRBV6-6 to TRBJ2-7; D not certain. Germline values: CDR1 MNHNY, CDR2 SVGAGI (reference sequence). CDR3 length equals 12 residues. The V end lost 8 bases, the J end lost 2 bases, and 10 bases lay between the germline ends. The CDR3 DNA reads TGTGCCAGCCACAGCAGAACCTACGAGCAGTACTTC. Amino acids: CASHSRTYEQYF.

This rearrangement joins TRBV7-2 to TRBJ2-2, with 11 positions matching TRBD2. CDR3 size: 15 residues. CDR1 is SGHTA, CDR2 FQGNSA, per germline. The V segment lost 7 bases and the J segment 3 bases; nucleotides outside the gene matches: 4. The CDR3 nucleotides read TGTGCCAGCACCCCACTAGCGGGGGACACCGGGGAGCTGTTTTTT. Its translation is CASTPLAGDTGELFF.

The chain joins TRBV7-6 to TRBJ1-1; TRBD1 agrees at 9 bases. Trimming took 6 bases from V and 3 from J; bases not matched to a gene: 5. The CDR3 is 14 residues long. Germline CDR1 reads SGHVS; CDR2 reads FNYEAQ. The CDR3: CASRRDRADTEAFF. The CDR3 bases are TGTGCCAGCAGACGGGACAGGGCCGACACTGAAGCTTTCTTT.